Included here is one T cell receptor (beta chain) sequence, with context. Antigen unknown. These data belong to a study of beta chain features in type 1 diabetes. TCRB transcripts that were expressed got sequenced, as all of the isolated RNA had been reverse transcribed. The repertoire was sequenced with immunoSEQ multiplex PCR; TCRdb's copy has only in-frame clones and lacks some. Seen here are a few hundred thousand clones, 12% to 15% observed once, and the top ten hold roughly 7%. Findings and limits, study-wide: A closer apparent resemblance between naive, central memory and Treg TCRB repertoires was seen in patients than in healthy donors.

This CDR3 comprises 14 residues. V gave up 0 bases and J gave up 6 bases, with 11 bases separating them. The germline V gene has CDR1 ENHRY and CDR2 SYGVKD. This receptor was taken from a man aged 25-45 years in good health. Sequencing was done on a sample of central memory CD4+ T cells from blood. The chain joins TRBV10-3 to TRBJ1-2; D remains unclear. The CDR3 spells CAISESSREDGYTF. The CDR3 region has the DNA TGTGCCATCAGTGAGTCGAGTAGGGAAGATGGCTACACCTTC.